This T cell receptor (beta chain) was retrieved from a study of T cell repertoires in cytomegalovirus infection. Study-level information: Based on public TCR beta signatures, there were indications of CMV infection and of a matching HLA type.

Details on this clonotype: As yet, its antigen is unknown.

TCRdb independently ran MiXCR on the reads; one entry per CDR3 protein. The sample yields 200,000 to 250,000 distinct CDR3 sequences, approximately 13% seen once. Findings and limits, study-wide: What dominated the ex vivo response were HLA-C-restricted CMV-specific TCR beta clonotypes.

CDR3 length: 14 residues. Per the germline V gene, CDR1 is SGHVS and CDR2 is FQNEAQ. Trimming cost V 1 base and J 3 bases, with 10 bases left between them. This chain links TRBV7-8 with TRBJ2-7; tentatively, D is TRBD1 (5 bases). The sequenced sample consisted of PBMCs. The TCR sequence derives from a human donor in good health (CMV status not recorded). Some clones in this sample may be carry-over from other donors' samples. DNA for the CDR3: TGTGCCAGCAGCTTAGGGAAGGGGAACTACGAGCAGTACTTC. Amino acids: CASSLGKGNYEQYF.